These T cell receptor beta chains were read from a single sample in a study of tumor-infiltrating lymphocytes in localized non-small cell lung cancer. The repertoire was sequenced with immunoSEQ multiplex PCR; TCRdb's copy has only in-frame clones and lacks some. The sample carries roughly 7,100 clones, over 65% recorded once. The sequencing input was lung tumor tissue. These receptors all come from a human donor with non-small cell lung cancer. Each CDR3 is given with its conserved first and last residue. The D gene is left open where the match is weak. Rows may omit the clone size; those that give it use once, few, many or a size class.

CDR3 protein: CSAREFETQYF
CDR3 DNA: TGCAGTGCTAGAGAATTCGAGACCCAGTACTTC
D gene: NA
V gene: TRBV20-1
J gene: TRBJ2-5
clone size: NA

CDR3 protein: CASSFVQGTAFF
CDR3 DNA: TGTGCCAGCAGCTTTGTACAGGGGACGGCTTTCTTT
D gene: TRBD1
V gene: TRBV7-9
J gene: TRBJ1-1
clone size: NA

CDR3 protein: CASLRLGDRERATNEKLFF
CDR3 DNA: TGTGCCAGCTTAAGACTCGGGGACAGGGAGCGGGCAACTAATGAAAAACTGTTTTTT
D gene: TRBD1
V gene: TRBV7-9
J gene: TRBJ1-4
clone size: NA

CDR3 protein: CASSRNSGREETQYF
CDR3 DNA: TGTGCCAGCTCTCGCAATAGCGGGAGGGAAGAGACCCAGTACTTC
D gene: TRBD2
V gene: TRBV18
J gene: TRBJ2-5
clone size: NA

CDR3 protein: CSASRGRGQFF
CDR3 DNA: TGCAGTGCTTCCCGGGGGCGCGGGCAGTTCTTC
D gene: NA
V gene: TRBV20-1
J gene: TRBJ2-1
clone size: NA

CDR3 protein: CSVEEARGQSYEQYF
CDR3 DNA: TGCAGCGTTGAAGAGGCCAGGGGGCAATCCTACGAGCAGTACTTC
D gene: TRBD1
V gene: TRBV29-1
J gene: TRBJ2-7
clone size: NA

CDR3 protein: CASSFISSYEQYF
CDR3 DNA: TGTGCCAGCAGTTTCATTAGCTCCTACGAGCAGTACTTC
D gene: NA
V gene: TRBV27
J gene: TRBJ2-7
clone size: few

CDR3 protein: CASSIRAHTGEQYF
CDR3 DNA: TGCGCCAGCAGCATAAGGGCCCACACGGGAGAGCAGTACTTC
D gene: NA
V gene: TRBV5-1
J gene: TRBJ2-7
clone size: NA

CDR3 protein: CASSLSDRGNEQYF
CDR3 DNA: TGTGCCAGCAGCTTATCGGACAGGGGGAACGAGCAGTACTTC
D gene: TRBD1
V gene: TRBV11-2
J gene: TRBJ2-7
clone size: NA

CDR3 protein: CASSPGTSTDTQYF
CDR3 DNA: TGTGCCAGCAGCCCCGGGACTAGCACAGATACGCAGTATTTT
D gene: NA
V gene: TRBV7-6
J gene: TRBJ2-3
clone size: NA

CDR3 protein: CASSHTSQGGRTF
CDR3 DNA: TGTGCCAGCAGCCACACCTCACAGGGAGGTCGCACCTTC
D gene: NA
V gene: TRBV27
J gene: TRBJ1-2
clone size: once

CDR3 protein: CASSLRYNQPQHF
CDR3 DNA: TGTGCCAGCAGCTTAAGGTATAATCAGCCCCAGCATTTT
D gene: NA
V gene: TRBV7-2
J gene: TRBJ1-5
clone size: NA

CDR3 protein: CASSIDTGAGTDTQYF
CDR3 DNA: TGTGCCAGTAGTATAGATACAGGGGCTGGGACAGATACGCAGTATTTT
D gene: TRBD1
V gene: TRBV19
J gene: TRBJ2-3
clone size: NA

CDR3 protein: CASSGRGDQPQHF
CDR3 DNA: TGTGCCAGCAGCGGAAGGGGGGACCAGCCCCAGCATTTT
D gene: NA
V gene: TRBV5-6
J gene: TRBJ1-5
clone size: NA

CDR3 protein: CASSPEQGKSPLHF
CDR3 DNA: TGTGCCAGCTCACCAGAACAGGGAAAGTCACCCCTCCACTTT
D gene: NA
V gene: TRBV18
J gene: TRBJ1-6
clone size: few

CDR3 protein: CASSLNRVPATEAFF
CDR3 DNA: TGTGCCAGCAGCTTAAACAGGGTTCCTGCCACTGAAGCTTTCTTT
D gene: NA
V gene: TRBV7-3
J gene: TRBJ1-1
clone size: NA

CDR3 protein: CSVDNTEAFF
CDR3 DNA: TGCAGCGTTGACAACACTGAAGCTTTCTTT
D gene: NA
V gene: TRBV29-1
J gene: TRBJ1-1
clone size: NA

CDR3 protein: CAQGQQETQYF
CDR3 DNA: TGTGCCCAGGGACAACAAGAGACCCAGTACTTC
D gene: NA
V gene: TRBV30
J gene: TRBJ2-5
clone size: NA

CDR3 protein: CASKRERGGTEAFF
CDR3 DNA: TGTGCCAGCAAGCGGGAGAGGGGAGGCACTGAAGCTTTCTTT
D gene: NA
V gene: TRBV2
J gene: TRBJ1-1
clone size: NA

CDR3 protein: CASGANTGELFF
CDR3 DNA: TGTGCCAGCGGGGCGAACACCGGGGAGCTGTTTTTT
D gene: NA
V gene: TRBV9
J gene: TRBJ2-2
clone size: NA

CDR3 protein: CASSQTPNTEAFF
CDR3 DNA: TGCGCCAGCAGCCAGACCCCCAACACTGAAGCTTTCTTT
D gene: NA
V gene: TRBV5-1
J gene: TRBJ1-1
clone size: NA

CDR3 protein: CASEPDRGGNTGELFF
CDR3 DNA: TGCGCCTCGGAACCGGACAGGGGAGGAAACACCGGGGAGCTGTTTTTT
D gene: TRBD1
V gene: TRBV15
J gene: TRBJ2-2
clone size: NA

CDR3 protein: CASSPGTWLNNEQFF
CDR3 DNA: TGTGCCAGCTCTCCGGGGACATGGCTAAACAATGAGCAGTTCTTC
D gene: NA
V gene: TRBV18
J gene: TRBJ2-1
clone size: NA

CDR3 protein: CAWSADSNQPQHF
CDR3 DNA: TGTGCCTGGTCAGCTGATAGCAATCAGCCCCAGCATTTT
D gene: NA
V gene: TRBV30
J gene: TRBJ1-5
clone size: NA

CDR3 protein: CASRLQGAVYNEQFF
CDR3 DNA: TGTGCCAGCAGATTACAGGGGGCGGTATACAATGAGCAGTTCTTC
D gene: TRBD1
V gene: TRBV27
J gene: TRBJ2-1
clone size: NA

CDR3 protein: CAWSGGGLRGYTF
CDR3 DNA: TGTGCCTGGAGTGGTGGGGGGCTGCGGGGCTACACCTTC
D gene: NA
V gene: TRBV30
J gene: TRBJ1-2
clone size: NA

CDR3 protein: CASSFRDSSYNEQFF
CDR3 DNA: TGTGCCAGCAGTTTCCGGGACTCCTCCTACAATGAGCAGTTCTTC
D gene: NA
V gene: TRBV6-5
J gene: TRBJ2-1
clone size: few

CDR3 protein: CASSLAGTGGELFF
CDR3 DNA: TGTGCCAGCAGTTTGGCGGGGACAGGCGGGGAGCTGTTTTTT
D gene: TRBD1
V gene: TRBV28
J gene: TRBJ2-2
clone size: few

CDR3 protein: CAWGVYVETEAFF
CDR3 DNA: TGTGCCTGGGGGGTATACGTGGAAACTGAAGCTTTCTTT
D gene: NA
V gene: TRBV30
J gene: TRBJ1-1
clone size: NA

CDR3 protein: CASSLRDRGMVGSPLHF
CDR3 DNA: TGTGCCAGCAGCCTCCGGGACAGGGGAATGGTCGGGTCACCCCTCCACTTT
D gene: TRBD1
V gene: TRBV4-2
J gene: TRBJ1-6
clone size: NA

CDR3 protein: CSARDRGGYTF
CDR3 DNA: TGCAGTGCTAGAGACAGGGGTGGCTACACCTTC
D gene: NA
V gene: TRBV20-1
J gene: TRBJ1-2
clone size: NA

CDR3 protein: CASSSRTSGSHEQYF
CDR3 DNA: TGTGCCAGTAGTTCCCGGACTAGCGGGAGTCACGAGCAGTACTTC
D gene: TRBD2
V gene: TRBV19
J gene: TRBJ2-7
clone size: NA

CDR3 protein: CASSYDRGDTDTQYF
CDR3 DNA: TGCGCCAGCAGCTACGACAGGGGGGACACAGATACGCAGTATTTT
D gene: TRBD1
V gene: TRBV5-1
J gene: TRBJ2-3
clone size: NA

CDR3 protein: CASSLWDSYGYTF
CDR3 DNA: TGTGCCAGCAGCCTCTGGGACAGCTATGGCTACACCTTC
D gene: TRBD1
V gene: TRBV5-6
J gene: TRBJ1-2
clone size: NA

CDR3 protein: CASSLHPVANTGELFF
CDR3 DNA: TGTGCCAGCAGCCTTCACCCAGTCGCGAACACCGGGGAGCTGTTTTTT
D gene: NA
V gene: TRBV7-2
J gene: TRBJ2-2
clone size: NA

CDR3 protein: CASSRWDTSYEQYF
CDR3 DNA: TGTGCCAGCAGTAGGTGGGACACCTCCTACGAGCAGTACTTC
D gene: NA
V gene: TRBV27
J gene: TRBJ2-7
clone size: NA

CDR3 protein: CASSPPRRGLTEAFF
CDR3 DNA: TGTGCCAGCTCACCACCGCGAAGGGGGCTAACTGAAGCTTTCTTT
D gene: TRBD1
V gene: TRBV18
J gene: TRBJ1-1
clone size: NA

CDR3 protein: CAISDDRGRQPQHF
CDR3 DNA: TGTGCCATCAGTGACGACAGGGGGAGGCAGCCCCAGCATTTT
D gene: TRBD1
V gene: TRBV10-3
J gene: TRBJ1-5
clone size: once

CDR3 protein: CASTTLDRPPSTDTQYF
CDR3 DNA: TGTGCCAGCACCACATTAGACAGGCCGCCTAGCACAGATACGCAGTATTTT
D gene: NA
V gene: TRBV27
J gene: TRBJ2-3
clone size: NA

CDR3 protein: CASSYSGTGSNQPQHF
CDR3 DNA: TGTGCCAGCAGTTACTCCGGGACAGGGAGCAATCAGCCCCAGCATTTT
D gene: TRBD1
V gene: TRBV6-5
J gene: TRBJ1-5
clone size: NA

CDR3 protein: CASSLTGDSSYEQYF
CDR3 DNA: TGTGCCAGCAGCCTGACAGGGGATAGCTCCTACGAGCAGTACTTC
D gene: TRBD1
V gene: TRBV7-9
J gene: TRBJ2-7
clone size: NA

CDR3 protein: CAWSRGTLGEQYF
CDR3 DNA: TGTGCCTGGAGTCGGGGGACCCTTGGAGAGCAGTACTTC
D gene: NA
V gene: TRBV30
J gene: TRBJ2-7
clone size: few

CDR3 protein: CASSLVAGELFF
CDR3 DNA: TGTGCCAGCAGCTTAGTGGCCGGGGAGCTGTTTTTT
D gene: NA
V gene: TRBV11-3
J gene: TRBJ2-2
clone size: NA

CDR3 protein: CASSPRDRGPDTQYF
CDR3 DNA: TGTGCCAGCAGCCCACGGGACAGGGGGCCCGATACGCAGTATTTT
D gene: TRBD1
V gene: TRBV5-4
J gene: TRBJ2-3
clone size: NA

CDR3 protein: CASSLRQGNSYEQYF
CDR3 DNA: TGTGCCAGCAGCTTACGACAGGGGAACTCCTACGAGCAGTACTTC
D gene: TRBD1
V gene: TRBV7-9
J gene: TRBJ2-7
clone size: few

CDR3 protein: CASSQDRGTNYGYTF
CDR3 DNA: TGTGCCAGCAGCCAAGACAGGGGAACGAACTATGGCTACACCTTC
D gene: TRBD1
V gene: TRBV7-2
J gene: TRBJ1-2
clone size: NA

CDR3 protein: CASSKSIHGPRSYEQYF
CDR3 DNA: TGTGCCAGCAGCAAGTCGATCCATGGCCCAAGGTCTTACGAGCAGTACTTC
D gene: NA
V gene: TRBV21-1
J gene: TRBJ2-7
clone size: few

CDR3 protein: CSVDDYTEAFF
CDR3 DNA: TGCAGCGTGGATGACTACACTGAAGCTTTCTTT
D gene: NA
V gene: TRBV29-1
J gene: TRBJ1-1
clone size: once

CDR3 protein: CASSLRHGVLRNTIYF
CDR3 DNA: TGTGCCAGCAGTTTAAGGCACGGAGTCCTAAGGAACACCATATATTTT
D gene: NA
V gene: TRBV28
J gene: TRBJ1-3
clone size: few

CDR3 protein: CAWRASGGHSSYNEQFF
CDR3 DNA: TGTGCCTGGAGAGCTAGCGGAGGTCATAGCTCCTACAATGAGCAGTTCTTC
D gene: TRBD2
V gene: TRBV30
J gene: TRBJ2-1
clone size: NA